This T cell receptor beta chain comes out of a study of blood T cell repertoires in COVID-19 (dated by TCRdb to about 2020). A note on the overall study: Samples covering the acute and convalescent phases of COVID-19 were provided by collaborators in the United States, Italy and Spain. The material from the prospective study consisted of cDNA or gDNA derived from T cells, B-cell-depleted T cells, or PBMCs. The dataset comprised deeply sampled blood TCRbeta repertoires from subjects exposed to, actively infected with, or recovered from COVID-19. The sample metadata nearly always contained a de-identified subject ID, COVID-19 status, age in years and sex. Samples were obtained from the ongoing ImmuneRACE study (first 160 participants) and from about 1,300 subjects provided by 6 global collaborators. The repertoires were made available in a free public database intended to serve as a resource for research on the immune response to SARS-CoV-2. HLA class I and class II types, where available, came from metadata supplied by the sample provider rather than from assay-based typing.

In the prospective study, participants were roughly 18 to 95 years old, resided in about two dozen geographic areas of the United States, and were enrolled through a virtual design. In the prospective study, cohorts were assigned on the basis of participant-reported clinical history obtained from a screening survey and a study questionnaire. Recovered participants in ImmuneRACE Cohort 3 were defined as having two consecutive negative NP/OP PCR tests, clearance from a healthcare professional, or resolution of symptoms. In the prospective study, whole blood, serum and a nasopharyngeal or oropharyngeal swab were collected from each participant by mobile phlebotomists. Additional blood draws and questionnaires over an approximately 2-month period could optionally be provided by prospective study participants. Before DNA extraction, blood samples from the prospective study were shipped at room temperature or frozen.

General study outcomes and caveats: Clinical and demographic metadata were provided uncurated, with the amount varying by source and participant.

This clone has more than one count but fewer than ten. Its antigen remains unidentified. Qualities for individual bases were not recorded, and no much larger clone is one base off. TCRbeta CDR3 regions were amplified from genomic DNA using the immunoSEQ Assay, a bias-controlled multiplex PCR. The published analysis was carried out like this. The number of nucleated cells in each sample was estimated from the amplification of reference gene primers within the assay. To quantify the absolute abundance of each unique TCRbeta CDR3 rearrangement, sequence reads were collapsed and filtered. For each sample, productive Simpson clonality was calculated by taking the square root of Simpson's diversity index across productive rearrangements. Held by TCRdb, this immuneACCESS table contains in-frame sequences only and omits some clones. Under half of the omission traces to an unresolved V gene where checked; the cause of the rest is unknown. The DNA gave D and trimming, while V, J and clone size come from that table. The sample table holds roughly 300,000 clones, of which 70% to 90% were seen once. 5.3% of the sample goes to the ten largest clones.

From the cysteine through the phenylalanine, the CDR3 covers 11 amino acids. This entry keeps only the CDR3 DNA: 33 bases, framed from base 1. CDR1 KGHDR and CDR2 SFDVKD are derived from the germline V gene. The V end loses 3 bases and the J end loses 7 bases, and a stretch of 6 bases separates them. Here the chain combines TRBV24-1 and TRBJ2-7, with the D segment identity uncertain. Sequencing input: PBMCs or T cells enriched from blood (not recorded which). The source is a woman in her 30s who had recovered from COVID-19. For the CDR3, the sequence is CATSDGHEQYF. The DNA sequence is TGTGCCACCAGTGATGGCCATGAGCAGTACTTC.